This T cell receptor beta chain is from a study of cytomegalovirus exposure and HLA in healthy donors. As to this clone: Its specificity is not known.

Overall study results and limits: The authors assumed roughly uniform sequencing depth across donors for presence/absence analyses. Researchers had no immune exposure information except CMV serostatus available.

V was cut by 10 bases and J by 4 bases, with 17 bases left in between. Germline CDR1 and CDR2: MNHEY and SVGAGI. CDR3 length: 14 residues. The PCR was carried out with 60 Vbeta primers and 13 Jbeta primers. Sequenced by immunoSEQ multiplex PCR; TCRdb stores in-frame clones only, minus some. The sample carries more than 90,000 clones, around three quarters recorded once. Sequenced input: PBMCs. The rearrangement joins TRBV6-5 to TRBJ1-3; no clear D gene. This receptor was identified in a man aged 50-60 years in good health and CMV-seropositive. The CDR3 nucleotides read TGTGCCACCCGGACCGGGAGATCCGGAAACACCATATATTTT. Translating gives CATRTGRSGNTIYF.